These 9 T cell receptor beta chains were sequenced from one sample in a study of cytomegalovirus exposure and HLA in healthy donors. 60 Vbeta and 13 Jbeta primers were used in PCR. The table came from immunoSEQ multiplex PCR; TCRdb's copy has only in-frame clones and leaves some out. The sample holds tens of thousands of clones, 62% seen once. Sample: PBMCs. The receptors were sampled from a male donor in good health and CMV-seropositive.

This clone has more than one count but fewer than ten. The gene calls are TRBV7-8 and TRBJ2-1, with D possibly being TRBD1 (6 bases). V was cut by 5 bases and J by 10 bases, with 15 bases left in between. Per the germline V gene, CDR1 is SGHVS and CDR2 is FQNEAQ. The CDR3 is 13 amino acids. Here the CDR3 reads CASSLGTFGEQFF. The CDR3 nucleotides are TGTGCCAGCAGCCTCGGGACATTCGGGGAGCAGTTCTTC.

This clone turned up a few times. The gene calls are TRBV5-1 and TRBJ2-3, with D unclear. The CDR3 sequence is 12 residues long. Germline values: CDR1 SGHRS, CDR2 YFSETQ. Trimming pared 2 bases from V and 4 bases from J, leaving 5 bases between. CDR3 sequence (DNA): TGCGCCAGCAGCTTTAGCCCAGATACGCAGTATTTT. Its protein is CASSFSPDTQYF.

The V and J genes are TRBV5-1 and TRBJ2-7; 9 bases match TRBD1. CDR3 size: 14 residues. The germline CDR1 and CDR2 sequences are SGHRS and YFSETQ. V was clipped by 5 bases and J by 3 bases; unmatched bases: 6. The CDR3 sequence is CASRMPTGGYEQYF. Written as DNA, the CDR3 is TGCGCCAGCAGGATGCCGACAGGGGGCTACGAGCAGTACTTC.

This clone was seen only a few times. The same CDR3 also results from other DNA sequences found in this sample. The chain is built from TRBV2 and TRBJ2-7, with 8 bases fitting TRBD1. CDR1 is SNHLY and CDR2 is FYNNEI in the germline V gene. CDR3 length: 14 residues. The V gene end was trimmed by 2 bases and the J gene end by 2 bases; junction bases not matched to a gene: 2. CDR3 region: CASSERQGTYEQYF. As DNA, the CDR3 is TGTGCCAGCAGTGAACGACAGGGGACCTACGAGCAGTACTTC.

The chain couples TRBV5-1 to TRBJ2-5, with a possible D match to TRBD2 (7 bases). Per germline, CDR1 SGHRS and CDR2 YFSETQ. V was pared by 0 bases and J by 4 bases, with 10 bases between. This CDR3 spans 14 amino acids. In nucleotides, the CDR3 is TGCGCCAGCAGCTTGGAGAGGGGGGGAGAGACCCAGTACTTC. Protein product: CASSLERGGETQYF.

The chain carries TRBV10-3 and TRBJ2-7; TRBD1 matches at 10 bases. The CDR3 has 13 residues. Germline-derived CDR1 and CDR2 are ENHRY and SYGVKD. Trimming at V came to 11 bases and at J to 4 bases, leaving 8 bases not matched to a gene. The CDR3 region is CASAGTGEYEQYF. The CDR3 nucleotides are TGTGCCTCAGCCGGGACAGGGGAATACGAGCAGTACTTC.

The CDR3 is CASSLPGLAGRRTDTQYF. The CDR3, as DNA: TGTGCCAGCAGTTTACCGGGACTAGCGGGTCGTCGTACAGATACGCAGTATTTT. The V gene is TRBV28, the J gene TRBJ2-3; 12 bases map to TRBD2. The V gene end was trimmed by 2 bases and the J gene end by 3 bases; junction bases not matched to a gene: 9. The length of the CDR3 is 18 residues. CDR1 MDHEN and CDR2 SYDVKM come from the germline V gene.

The genes are TRBV2 and TRBJ2-5; D perhaps matches TRBD2 (7 bases). Germline values: CDR1 SNHLY, CDR2 FYNNEI. Trimming took 7 bases from V and 3 from J, leaving 18 bases between them. The CDR3 has 15 amino acids. The DNA of the CDR3 is TGTGCCAGCATGGACGGAGGGGGGGGGAAAGAGACCCAGTACTTC. This translates into CASMDGGGGKETQYF.

CDR3 sequence (DNA): TGTGCCAGCAGCCCCCGGTCTCGGGGGGCGGCCGGGGAGCTGTTTTTT. Translated: CASSPRSRGAAGELFF. The chain is built from TRBV11-2 and TRBJ2-2, with D perhaps TRBD2 (7 bases). The CDR3 sequence is 16 residues long. Germline CDR1 and CDR2: SGHAT and FQNNGV. The V gene lost 5 bases and the J gene lost 6 bases, with 19 bases spanning the gap.